Following are 8 T cell receptor beta chains from one sample sequenced in a study of vaccination effects on CD4 cells after COVID-19. This table comes from immunoSEQ multiplex PCR, and its TCRdb copy is limited to in-frame clones, with some not included. The table lists approximately 28,000 clones, more than 65% of them singletons. Their recognized antigens are unknown. Antigen-specific CD4+ T cells were expanded (with viral peptide pools) by the ViraFEST assay ahead of sequencing. The culture ran for 10 days, and then CD4+ T cells were isolated. Vaccine recipients had no previous SARS-CoV-2 infection; their nucleocapsid antibodies were negative. This material consisted of CD4+ T cells from PBMCs cultured with HCoV-NL63 spike peptides, taken before COVID-19 vaccination. The receptors originated from a human donor who received a COVID-19 vaccine.

This clone has a handful of counts. The chain is built from TRBV20-1 and TRBJ2-1; D not resolved. V was trimmed by 3 bases and J by 0 bases, leaving 6 bases between them. The germline CDR1 and CDR2 sequences are DFQATT and SNEGSKA (reference sequence). The CDR3 length is 13 residues. The CDR3 here is CSASPVSYNEQFF. The CDR3 DNA reads TGCAGTGCTAGTCCCGTCTCCTACAATGAGCAGTTCTTC.

The DNA for the CDR3 is TGTGCCAGTAGTAGGACAGGGGGCGCGTCTGGGGCCAACGTCCTGACTTTC. Amino acid sequence: CASSRTGGASGANVLTF. The chain carries TRBV19 and TRBJ2-6; 11 positions match TRBD1. The ends lost 4 bases at V and 1 base at J; junction bases unmatched: 3. This CDR3 contains 17 residues. Germline-derived CDR1 and CDR2 are LNHDA and SQIVND (reference sequence).

J is TRBJ1-6 and V is TRBV5-4; D is perhaps TRBD1 (6 bases). CDR3 length: 17 amino acids. CDR1 is SGHNT and CDR2 is YYREEE in the germline V gene (reference sequence). V lost 0 bases and J lost 2, with 12 bases in between. CDR3 bases: TGTGCCAGCAGCTTGGGAGGGGGAGTTACCTATAATTCACCCCTCCACTTT. As protein: CASSLGGGVTYNSPLHF.

The chain couples TRBV19 to TRBJ1-1; weak D call: TRBD1 (6 bases). The V end was cut by 10 bases, the J end by 4 bases, with 16 bases between. The CDR3 has 13 residues. Germline values: CDR1 LNHDA, CDR2 SQIVND (reference sequence). CDR3 sequence reads: CATISGARTEAFF. CDR3 nucleotides: TGTGCCACAATTTCGGGGGCTCGCACTGAAGCTTTCTTT.

The rearrangement joins TRBV7-2 to TRBJ2-7, with a weak D call TRBD2 (5 bases). Germline loops: CDR1 SGHTA, CDR2 FQGNSA. V dropped 5 bases and J dropped 3 bases, with 11 bases sitting between them. CDR3 length: 13 residues. Written as DNA, the CDR3 is TGTGCCAGCAGCCCCACCGGAGGCTACGAGCAGTACTTC. It is translated as CASSPTGGYEQYF.

This clone was seen a handful of times. The chain uses TRBV5-1 and TRBJ2-1; TRBD1 agrees at 9 bases. The V gene's germline CDR1 is SGHRS and CDR2 YFSETQ. Trimming removed 1 base from V and 5 bases from J; junction bases left unmatched: 4. This CDR3 has 15 residues. This chain's CDR3 is CASSLRDRVHNEQFF. In nucleotides, the CDR3 is TGCGCCAGCAGCTTGAGGGACAGGGTCCACAATGAGCAGTTCTTC.

This sequence joins TRBV6-2 or TRBV6-3 and TRBJ2-5; a possible D gene is TRBD1 (6 bases). CDR1 is MNHEY, CDR2 SVGEGT, per germline. The germline V and J ends were trimmed by 3 bases and 5 bases, with 13 bases remaining between them. The CDR3 extends over 14 amino acids. The CDR3 spells CASSYGTSSETQYF. In nucleotides, the CDR3 is TGTGCCAGCAGTTATGGGACATCCTCGGAGACCCAGTACTTC.

This clone was seen a few times. J is TRBJ1-2 and V is TRBV19, with 8 bases identical to TRBD1. This CDR3 is 14 amino acids long. The trim removed 8 bases at V and 4 bases at J, leaving 9 bases unmatched. Per germline, CDR1 LNHDA and CDR2 SQIVND (reference sequence). CDR3 residues: CASHGGQATYGYTF. Here the CDR3 DNA reads TGTGCCAGTCATGGGGGACAGGCTACCTATGGCTACACCTTC.